Below are 18 T cell receptor beta chains sequenced from a single sample in a study of CD8 T cells in Susac syndrome. An input of about 0.5 to 1 ug of RNA was subjected to reverse transcription using random hexamers. TCRdb re-called the immunoSEQ multiplex PCR reads with MiXCR, one entry per CDR3 protein. The sample has 350,000 to 550,000 distinct CDR3 sequences; more than 80% are singletons. Sequenced sample: CD8+ T cells from PBMCs. The receptors were gathered from a human donor with multiple sclerosis.

V usage is TRBV4-1 and J usage is TRBJ2-1; TRBD1 might be the D (6 bases). Deletions cut 6 bases from V and 9 bases from J, with 15 bases between. The CDR3 loop spans 13 amino acids. Germline V gene data show CDR1 as MGHRA and CDR2 as YSYEKL. The CDR3: CASRSPGAVEQFF. In nucleotides, the CDR3 is TGCGCCAGCAGGTCCCCAGGGGCGGTTGAGCAGTTCTTC.

The chain couples TRBV10-3 to TRBJ2-5; D ambiguous. Trimming removed 3 bases at V and 4 bases at J, with 9 bases between. Germline V CDR1 and CDR2: ENHRY, SYGVKD. The CDR3 is made up of 13 amino acids. DNA of the CDR3: TGTGCCATCAGTGATCTTGAGCGAGAGACCCAGTACTTC. This sequence encodes CAISDLERETQYF.

The chain uses TRBV30 and TRBJ2-7, with D perhaps TRBD1 (5 bases). Trimming removed 4 bases from V and 5 bases from J, with 15 bases in between. The germline gives CDR1 GTSNPN, CDR2 SVGIG (reference sequence). CDR3 length: 13 residues. In DNA, the CDR3 is TGTGCCTGGAATGCGGCAGGGTCGGACGAGCAGTACTTC. Translated, it gives CAWNAAGSDEQYF.

CDR3 coding DNA: TGCAGTGCTAGCACCCCTAGCGGGGTCTACAATGAGCAGTTCTTC. Translation: CSASTPSGVYNEQFF. V is TRBV20-1 and J is TRBJ2-1, with 9 bases matching TRBD2. Germline CDR1 and CDR2: DFQATT and SNEGSKA (reference sequence). This CDR3 has 15 amino acids. The trim removed 3 bases at V and 3 bases at J, leaving 6 bases unmatched.

The chain recombines TRBV7-8 with TRBJ1-5; tentative D call: TRBD1 (6 bases). V lost 2 bases and J lost 0, with 23 bases in between. Germline CDR1 reads SGHVS; CDR2 reads FQNEAQ. The CDR3 loop spans 20 amino acids. The CDR3 bases are TGTGCCAGCAGCTTATATCCCAGCAGACAGGAGACTTATAGCAATCAGCCCCAGCATTTT. Protein product: CASSLYPSRQETYSNQPQHF.

This chain uses TRBV20-1 with TRBJ2-5, with D maybe TRBD2 (6 bases). The CDR3 spans 15 residues. The V and J ends lost 8 bases and 5 bases respectively, with 24 bases between them. The germline gives CDR1 DFQATT, CDR2 SNEGSKA (reference sequence). The CDR3 loop is CSPLSAGTSWETQYF. CDR3 nucleotide sequence: TGCAGTCCACTGAGTGCGGGGACGTCTTGGGAGACCCAGTACTTC.

The rearrangement uses TRBV27 and TRBJ1-4, with a tentative D call TRBD1 (6 bases). Trimming left V 4 bases short and J 6 bases short, with 12 bases between. The CDR3 sequence is 14 residues long. Germline-derived CDR1 and CDR2 are MNHEY and SMNVEV (reference sequence). The CDR3 spells CASSYGGEDEKLFF. The CDR3 nucleotides are TGTGCCAGCAGTTATGGGGGCGAGGATGAAAAACTGTTTTTT.

The rearrangement joins TRBV7-9 to TRBJ1-4; TRBD1 might be the D (6 bases). CDR3 size: 16 residues. Trimming took 5 bases from V and 10 from J, leaving 23 bases between them. Germline loops: CDR1 SEHNR, CDR2 FQNEAQ (reference sequence). The CDR3 region is CASSPRTASGDGKLFF. Here the CDR3 DNA reads TGTGCCAGCAGCCCTAGGACAGCTTCGGGCGACGGAAAACTGTTTTTT.

The V and J genes are TRBV30 and TRBJ2-7, with TRBD2 matching over 8 bases. Looked up from germline, CDR1 is GTSNPN and CDR2 is SVGIG (reference sequence). With V trimmed by 2 bases and J by 4 bases, 7 bases remained unmatched. The CDR3 sequence is 14 residues long. CDR3 in amino acids: CAWSRGSGAYEQYF. In DNA form, the CDR3 reads TGTGCCTGGAGTCGGGGTAGCGGGGCTTACGAGCAGTACTTC.

The chain combines TRBV19 with TRBJ1-1; D perhaps matches TRBD1 (5 bases). The CDR3 is made up of 15 amino acids. Looked up from germline, CDR1 is LNHDA and CDR2 is SQIVND (reference sequence). Trimming took off 5 bases at V and 11 bases at J, with 24 bases between the two ends. The CDR3 loop reads CASSSPRSGEVEAFF. CDR3 DNA: TGTGCCAGTAGTTCACCCCGTTCGGGGGAGGTTGAGGCTTTCTTT.

The V call is TRBV4-2, the J call TRBJ1-5; D is undetermined. The CDR3 has 14 residues. Germline V lookup: CDR1 LGHNA, CDR2 YNFKEQ. V dropped 0 bases and J dropped 5 bases, with 8 bases sitting between them. The CDR3 spells CASSQDIRDQPQHF. CDR3 DNA: TGTGCCAGCAGCCAAGATATCCGGGATCAGCCCCAGCATTTT.

This clonotype was detected only a few times. The V gene is TRBV5-8, the J gene TRBJ1-1, with D tentatively TRBD1 (6 bases). The germline V gene has CDR1 SGHTS and CDR2 YDEGEE. The V and J ends lost 3 bases and 1 base respectively, with 7 bases between them. This CDR3 is built from 13 residues. The CDR3 DNA follows: TGTGCCAGCAGCTGGACAGAGAACACTGAAGCTTTCTTT. Encoded protein: CASSWTENTEAFF. Filled out from reference TRBV5-8 and TRBJ1-1, the complete variable domain reads EAGVTQSPTHLIKTRGQQATLRCSPISGHTSVYWYQQALGLGLQFLLWYDEGEERNRGNFPPRFSGRQFPNYSSELNVNALELEDSALYLCASSWTENTEAFFGQGTRLTVV.

This clonotype appeared a single time. The V and J genes are TRBV10-2 and TRBJ1-1, with D possibly TRBD1 on 6 matching bases. The CDR3 totals 13 residues. Trimming cost V 1 base and J 4 bases, with 7 bases left between them. Per the germline V gene, CDR1 is WSHSY and CDR2 is SAAADI. This chain's CDR3 is CASSEWGPTEAFF. The DNA for the CDR3 is TGCGCCAGCAGTGAGTGGGGGCCCACTGAAGCTTTCTTT.

The CDR3 reads CASSQGGNYGYTF. Here the CDR3 DNA reads TGCGCCAGCAGCCAGGGAGGAAACTATGGCTACACCTTC. The genes are TRBV4-1 and TRBJ1-2; D unclear. Germline assignment: CDR1 MGHRA and CDR2 YSYEKL. The CDR3 totals 13 residues. Between the trimmed V and J ends, which lost 3 bases and 2 bases, there was a span of 7 bases.

V is TRBV27 and J is TRBJ2-7; no reliable D call. The CDR3 covers 13 residues. V was clipped by 3 bases and J by 3 bases, with 9 bases between them. CDR1 and CDR2 from the germline V gene are MNHEY and SMNVEV (reference sequence). The CDR3 spells CASSFSPNYEQYF. The CDR3 DNA reads TGTGCCAGCAGTTTCTCCCCTAACTACGAGCAGTACTTC.

The chain uses TRBV15 and TRBJ1-2; 9 nucleotides align to TRBD1. Germline V gene sequence: CDR1 LNHNV, CDR2 YYDKDF (reference sequence). With V trimmed by 1 base and J by 7 bases, 7 bases remained unmatched. The CDR3 is made up of 15 amino acids. CDR3 amino acids: CATSRVPGTGFGYTF. The CDR3, as DNA: TGTGCCACCAGCAGAGTTCCCGGGACAGGGTTTGGCTACACCTTC.

The rearrangement uses TRBV6-1 and TRBJ1-1, with D possibly TRBD1 on 5 matching bases. CDR1 MNHNS and CDR2 SASEGT come from the germline V gene. The CDR3 consists of 13 residues. Trimming stripped 3 bases from V and 6 bases from J, with 11 bases between. CDR3 protein: CASSDGGGPEAFF. In nucleotides, the CDR3 is TGTGCCAGCAGTGATGGGGGAGGCCCTGAAGCTTTCTTT.

The chain is built from TRBV20-1 and TRBJ2-7, with 9 bases fitting TRBD2. In germline, CDR1 is DFQATT, CDR2 SNEGSKA (reference sequence). J was trimmed by 3 bases and V by 5 bases; bases with no gene match: 5. This CDR3 comprises 13 residues. CDR3: CSAHGTSSYEQYF. The CDR3 bases are TGCAGTGCTCACGGGACTAGCAGCTACGAGCAGTACTTC.